This TCR beta chain was recorded in a study of blood T cell repertoires in COVID-19. Overall study context: Collection of acute and convalescent COVID-19 samples took place in the United States, Italy and Spain. In each case, the material was cDNA or gDNA derived from T cells, B-cell-depleted T cells, or PBMCs.

As originally analysed: Researchers report that nucleated cell counts were estimated from reference gene primer amplification. Clones were sequenced by immunoSEQ multiplex PCR, and TCRdb holds only the in-frame ones, with some missing. Clone size and the V and J calls come from that table; the DNA yielded D and trimming. The sample shows approximately 69,000 clones, about 90% of them seen only once. This CDR3 comprises 15 residues. Germline V CDR1 and CDR2: LNHDA, SQIVND (reference sequence). The ends lost 1 base at V and 3 bases at J; junction bases unmatched: 1. The receptor was isolated from a human donor in a cohort sampled during active COVID-19. The sample taken for sequencing was peripheral blood. The V and J genes are TRBV19 and TRBJ2-3; 10 bases are shared with TRBD2. The CDR3 is CASSIGTSGTDTQYF. The CDR3, as DNA: TGTGCCAGTAGTATAGGGACTAGCGGAACAGATACGCAGTATTTT.